These 13 T cell receptor beta chains were sequenced from one sample in a study of cytomegalovirus exposure and HLA in healthy donors. With 60 Vbeta and 13 Jbeta primers, the PCR was carried out. The data were produced by immunoSEQ multiplex PCR, yet TCRdb's version contains in-frame clones alone and is incomplete. The sample totals 200,000 to 250,000 clones. Sequencing was done on a sample of PBMCs. These receptors all stem from a woman aged 25 to 45 in good health and CMV-seropositive.

V is TRBV4-1 and J is TRBJ2-3; no reliable D call. The CDR3 has 13 residues. Germline lookup yields CDR1 MGHRA and CDR2 YSYEKL. Trimming removed 7 bases from V and 2 bases from J, with 10 bases in between. DNA of the CDR3: TGCGCCAGCAAGGAAGACAACACAGATACGCAGTATTTT. Translation gives CASKEDNTDTQYF.

V and J are TRBV4-2 and TRBJ1-2; D is uncertain. Germline CDR1 is LGHNA and CDR2 is YNFKEQ. Deletions cut 2 bases from V and 8 bases from J, with 15 bases between. The CDR3 is 14 amino acids. CDR3 sequence: CASSQNTAFEGYTF. DNA for the CDR3: TGTGCCAGCAGCCAAAATACAGCCTTTGAAGGCTACACCTTC.

The chain carries TRBV10-3 and TRBJ1-1; unclear D gene. This CDR3 contains 11 residues. The germline V and J ends were trimmed by 4 bases and 7 bases, with 7 bases remaining between them. Germline V CDR1 and CDR2: ENHRY, SYGVKD. Written as DNA, the CDR3 is TGTGCCATCAGTGGGGAGGTTGAAGCTTTCTTT. Protein product: CAISGEVEAFF.

This sequence joins TRBV5-1 and TRBJ2-7, with 7 nucleotides matching TRBD2. Trimming cost V 0 bases and J 3 bases; bases outside gene matches: 3. The CDR3 loop spans 14 amino acids. Germline-derived CDR1 and CDR2 are SGHRS and YFSETQ. This CDR3 is CASSLASGVYEQYF. The CDR3 DNA reads TGCGCCAGCAGCTTGGCGAGCGGGGTCTACGAGCAGTACTTC.

This chain joins TRBV7-8 and TRBJ1-2; D is undetermined. This CDR3 has 15 residues. Trimming took off 0 bases at V and 7 bases at J, with 15 bases between the two ends. Germline loops: CDR1 SGHVS, CDR2 FQNEAQ. The CDR3 loop is CASSLADPQAFGYTF. As DNA, the CDR3 is TGTGCCAGCAGCTTAGCAGACCCCCAGGCTTTTGGCTACACCTTC.

V gene TRBV11-2 combines with J gene TRBJ2-2; 8 nucleotides match TRBD2. Germline loops: CDR1 SGHAT, CDR2 FQNNGV. There are 15 residues in the CDR3. The junction had 2 bases not matched to a gene; V was cut back by 1 base and J by 4 bases. The CDR3 DNA sequence: TGTGCCAGCAGCTTAGGGAGCGGGAGCACCGGGGAGCTGTTTTTT. This encodes CASSLGSGSTGELFF.

This chain links TRBV27 with TRBJ2-7; TRBD1 agrees at 8 bases. There are 14 residues in the CDR3. V shed 3 bases and J 1 base; nucleotides not matched to a gene: 2. CDR1 and CDR2 (germline): MNHEY, SMNVEV (reference sequence). The CDR3 loop reads CASSLGQESYEQYF. The CDR3 region has the DNA TGTGCCAGCAGTTTGGGACAGGAATCCTACGAGCAGTACTTC.

The J gene is TRBJ1-5, the V gene TRBV27, with D perhaps TRBD1 (5 bases). The CDR3 has 14 residues. V lost 3 bases and J lost 3, with 9 bases in between. The germline V gene has CDR1 MNHEY and CDR2 SMNVEV (reference sequence). The CDR3 DNA reads as TGTGCCAGCAGTTTTAGGGGTTTCAATCAGCCCCAGCATTTT. Translated: CASSFRGFNQPQHF.

DNA for the CDR3: TGTGCCAGCTCACCTACAGGGGACGAGCAGTACTTC. It is translated as CASSPTGDEQYF. The rearrangement joins TRBV18 to TRBJ2-7, with 7 bases that match TRBD1. J was trimmed by 5 bases and V by 3 bases; bases with no gene match: 1. Germline V CDR1 and CDR2: KGHSH, LQKENI. This CDR3 comprises 12 residues.

V gene TRBV7-2 combines with J gene TRBJ1-5, with 7 bases that match TRBD1. Germline V gives CDR1 SGHTA, CDR2 FQGNSA. The V segment lost 5 bases and the J segment 6 bases; nucleotides outside the gene matches: 4. The length of the CDR3 is 13 residues. The CDR3 here is CASSIDRVQPQHF. CDR3 bases: TGTGCCAGCAGCATCGACAGGGTTCAGCCCCAGCATTTT.

The chain carries TRBV7-2 and TRBJ2-7, with D uncertain. Trimming removed 1 base from V and 2 bases from J, with 9 bases in between. Per the germline V gene, CDR1 is SGHTA and CDR2 is FQGNSA. This CDR3 has 14 amino acids. Written as DNA, the CDR3 is TGTGCCAGCAGCTTAGGTGCCAACACCTACGAGCAGTACTTC. It is translated as CASSLGANTYEQYF.

The chain recombines TRBV12-5 with TRBJ1-3; perhaps TRBD1 as D (5 bases). Trimming cost V 5 bases and J 2 bases, with 19 bases left between them. The CDR3 has 17 residues. Germline V gives CDR1 LGHNT, CDR2 FRNRAP. CDR3 DNA sequence: TGTGCTAGTGGTCCGGCAGGAGGGGCCAAGACTGGAAACACCATATATTTT. As protein: CASGPAGGAKTGNTIYF.

The chain's CDR3 is CASSQEVGIKDSPLHF. The CDR3 DNA follows: TGTGCCAGCAGCCAAGAAGTGGGCATAAAGGATTCACCCCTCCACTTT. The chain recombines TRBV14 with TRBJ1-6; no clear D gene. Trimming pared 0 bases from V and 8 bases from J, leaving 14 bases between. The germline V gene has CDR1 SGHDN and CDR2 FVKESK. The CDR3 totals 16 residues.